The rows below give T cell receptor beta chains drawn from one sample of a study of cytomegalovirus exposure and HLA in healthy donors. Assay: immunoSEQ multiplex PCR; the TCRdb copy retains only in-frame clones and omits some. The sample shows about 200,000 clones, 70% to 90% of them seen only once. Specimen: PBMCs. The origin of the receptors is a woman aged 18-29 years in good health and CMV-seronegative. CDR3s include the opening cysteine and the closing phenylalanine or tryptophan. Each record gives: D gene, V gene, clone size, J gene, CDR3 length, CDR3 DNA, CDR3 protein. A D gene is named only where the DNA matches it firmly. A row's size may be missing; if present it is once, few, many or a size class.

d_call: NA
v_call: TRBV2
clone_size: NA
j_call: TRBJ2-1
cdr3_length: 16
cdr3_nt: TGTGCCAGCAGTGAAAAGGGCGGGATCGGCTACAATGAGCAGTTCTTC
cdr3_aa: CASSEKGGIGYNEQFF

d_call: NA
v_call: TRBV2
clone_size: NA
j_call: TRBJ2-2
cdr3_length: 12
cdr3_nt: TGTGCCAGCAGTAACACAGCTGGGGAGCTGTTTTTT
cdr3_aa: CASSNTAGELFF

d_call: NA
v_call: TRBV5-6
clone_size: NA
j_call: TRBJ1-1
cdr3_length: 14
cdr3_nt: TGTGCCAGCAGCTTGGCGGGGGAGAACACTGAAGCTTTCTTT
cdr3_aa: CASSLAGENTEAFF

d_call: NA
v_call: TRBV7-9
clone_size: NA
j_call: TRBJ2-7
cdr3_length: 16
cdr3_nt: TGTGCCAGCAGCCCAAGTGGTACTTCTCCCTCCTACGAGCAGTACTTC
cdr3_aa: CASSPSGTSPSYEQYF

d_call: TRBD1
v_call: TRBV19
clone_size: NA
j_call: TRBJ2-7
cdr3_length: 16
cdr3_nt: TGTGCCAGTAGTATACCACGGGGGACAGGGACCCACGAGCAGTACTTC
cdr3_aa: CASSIPRGTGTHEQYF

d_call: NA
v_call: TRBV5-1
clone_size: NA
j_call: TRBJ2-7
cdr3_length: 13
cdr3_nt: TGCGCCAGCAGCAAGGGTCAGGGTTACGAGCAGTACTTC
cdr3_aa: CASSKGQGYEQYF

d_call: NA
v_call: TRBV4-1
clone_size: NA
j_call: TRBJ2-1
cdr3_length: 15
cdr3_nt: TGCGCCAGCAGCCAAGATAGCCGTTCCTACAATGAGCAGTTCTTC
cdr3_aa: CASSQDSRSYNEQFF

d_call: TRBD2
v_call: TRBV7-6
clone_size: NA
j_call: TRBJ2-2
cdr3_length: 18
cdr3_nt: TGTGCCAGCAGCTCCCTAGCGGGAGGGCCAATAGGTTCCGGGGAGCTGTTTTTT
cdr3_aa: CASSSLAGGPIGSGELFF

d_call: TRBD2
v_call: TRBV29-1
clone_size: NA
j_call: TRBJ2-5
cdr3_length: 15
cdr3_nt: TGCAGCGTTGACGGGTCTAGCGGACCACAAGAGACCCAGTACTTC
cdr3_aa: CSVDGSSGPQETQYF

d_call: TRBD1
v_call: TRBV27
clone_size: NA
j_call: TRBJ2-7
cdr3_length: 13
cdr3_nt: TGTGCCAGTACCGGGACAGGGAGACGCGAGCAGTACTTC
cdr3_aa: CASTGTGRREQYF

d_call: TRBD1
v_call: TRBV25-1
clone_size: NA
j_call: TRBJ1-4
cdr3_length: 14
cdr3_nt: TGTGCCAGCAGTGAAGCCAGGGGGATTGAAAAACTGTTTTTT
cdr3_aa: CASSEARGIEKLFF

d_call: TRBD1
v_call: TRBV4-2
clone_size: NA
j_call: TRBJ2-1
cdr3_length: 17
cdr3_nt: TGTGCCAGCAGCCAAGATCCCCGGACAGGGGATTACAATGAGCAGTTCTTC
cdr3_aa: CASSQDPRTGDYNEQFF

d_call: TRBD2
v_call: TRBV28
clone_size: NA
j_call: TRBJ2-5
cdr3_length: 14
cdr3_nt: TGTGCCATCCAAGCGGGAGGGATCCAAGAGACCCAGTACTTC
cdr3_aa: CAIQAGGIQETQYF

d_call: NA
v_call: TRBV25-1
clone_size: NA
j_call: TRBJ2-1
cdr3_length: 14
cdr3_nt: TGTGCCAGCAGTGAACCCCACCCTAGCGCCGAGCAGTTCTTC
cdr3_aa: CASSEPHPSAEQFF

d_call: NA
v_call: TRBV6-5
clone_size: NA
j_call: TRBJ1-3
cdr3_length: 12
cdr3_nt: TGTGCCGGGGCAGGGGCAGGAAACACCATATATTTT
cdr3_aa: CAGAGAGNTIYF

d_call: TRBD1
v_call: TRBV30
clone_size: few
j_call: TRBJ1-5
cdr3_length: 15
cdr3_nt: TGTGCCTGGAACCAACAGGGGGGAGGATCTCAGCCCCAGCATTTT
cdr3_aa: CAWNQQGGGSQPQHF

d_call: TRBD1
v_call: TRBV27
clone_size: NA
j_call: TRBJ1-5
cdr3_length: 15
cdr3_nt: TGTGCCAGCGCCTATGGGACAGCGAGTGATCAGCCCCAGCATTTT
cdr3_aa: CASAYGTASDQPQHF

d_call: NA
v_call: TRBV27
clone_size: NA
j_call: TRBJ2-7
cdr3_length: 15
cdr3_nt: TGTGCCAGCAGTCCCCTCCTGACAGGTTCCTACGAGCAGTACTTC
cdr3_aa: CASSPLLTGSYEQYF

d_call: NA
v_call: TRBV9
clone_size: NA
j_call: TRBJ2-7
cdr3_length: 16
cdr3_nt: TGTGCCAGCAGCGCTGTCGGGGTAGCGGAACACTACGAGCAGTACTTC
cdr3_aa: CASSAVGVAEHYEQYF

d_call: NA
v_call: TRBV2
clone_size: NA
j_call: TRBJ2-5
cdr3_length: 15
cdr3_nt: TGTGCCAGCATCCCTATGGGGGGTTTATCAGAGACCCAGTACTTC
cdr3_aa: CASIPMGGLSETQYF

d_call: NA
v_call: TRBV28
clone_size: once
j_call: TRBJ2-7
cdr3_length: 17
cdr3_nt: TGTGCCAGCAGTTTCAATGCCGCCAGGGGGGACTCCTACGAGCAGTACTTC
cdr3_aa: CASSFNAARGDSYEQYF

d_call: NA
v_call: TRBV30
clone_size: NA
j_call: TRBJ1-2
cdr3_length: 13
cdr3_nt: TGTGCCTGGGGGATCGGGGTGGGCTATGGCTACACCTTC
cdr3_aa: CAWGIGVGYGYTF

d_call: TRBD2
v_call: TRBV11-2
clone_size: NA
j_call: TRBJ2-7
cdr3_length: 15
cdr3_nt: TGTGCCAGCAGCATTTCACTAGCGGGCTCCTACGAGCAGTACTTC
cdr3_aa: CASSISLAGSYEQYF

d_call: NA
v_call: TRBV10-3
clone_size: NA
j_call: TRBJ1-2
cdr3_length: 13
cdr3_nt: TGTGCCATCTCCGGGGGGGAAAACTATGGCTACACCTTC
cdr3_aa: CAISGGENYGYTF

d_call: NA
v_call: TRBV19
clone_size: NA
j_call: TRBJ1-5
cdr3_length: 13
cdr3_nt: TGTGCCAGTAGCAGACAGGACTATCAGCCCCAGCATTTT
cdr3_aa: CASSRQDYQPQHF

d_call: TRBD2
v_call: TRBV5-8
clone_size: NA
j_call: TRBJ2-1
cdr3_length: 18
cdr3_nt: TGTGCCAGCAGCTACCCAGCGGGGTGGAGTGAAAGGGGTAATGAGCAGTTCTTC
cdr3_aa: CASSYPAGWSERGNEQFF

d_call: NA
v_call: TRBV28
clone_size: NA
j_call: TRBJ2-3
cdr3_length: 18
cdr3_nt: TGTGCCAGCAGTTTGTTCGACTTCCGGACCCCACGGGAAGATACGCAGTATTTT
cdr3_aa: CASSLFDFRTPREDTQYF

d_call: NA
v_call: TRBV28
clone_size: once
j_call: TRBJ1-1
cdr3_length: 12
cdr3_nt: TGTGCCAGCAGAGCCTTCAACGGTTCCCCAGGTTTT
cdr3_aa: CASRAFNGSPGF

d_call: TRBD1
v_call: TRBV5-1
clone_size: NA
j_call: TRBJ1-1
cdr3_length: 15
cdr3_nt: TGCGCCAGCAGCTTAACAGGGGGCGCGGACACTGAAGCTTTCTTT
cdr3_aa: CASSLTGGADTEAFF

d_call: NA
v_call: TRBV2
clone_size: NA
j_call: TRBJ2-1
cdr3_length: 14
cdr3_nt: TGTGCCAGCAGTTGGACTTACTCCTACAATGAGCAGTTCTTC
cdr3_aa: CASSWTYSYNEQFF

d_call: NA
v_call: TRBV27
clone_size: NA
j_call: TRBJ1-4
cdr3_length: 15
cdr3_nt: TGTGCCAGCAGTCCCCCGCGGATACCTAATGAAAAACTGTTTTTT
cdr3_aa: CASSPPRIPNEKLFF

d_call: NA
v_call: TRBV7-9
clone_size: NA
j_call: TRBJ2-1
cdr3_length: 15
cdr3_nt: TGTGCCAGCAGCAGTACAGGGTCCCCCTACAATGAGCAGTTCTTC
cdr3_aa: CASSSTGSPYNEQFF

d_call: NA
v_call: TRBV27
clone_size: NA
j_call: TRBJ2-7
cdr3_length: 16
cdr3_nt: TGTGCCAGCAGTGCCTTACCCCAGGGGCCTAGCTACGAGCAGTACTTC
cdr3_aa: CASSALPQGPSYEQYF

d_call: NA
v_call: TRBV6-6
clone_size: NA
j_call: TRBJ2-2
cdr3_length: 15
cdr3_nt: TGTGCCAGCAGTTACGAAGCGGCGAACACCGGGGAGCTGTTTTTT
cdr3_aa: CASSYEAANTGELFF

d_call: NA
v_call: TRBV27
clone_size: NA
j_call: TRBJ2-1
cdr3_length: 15
cdr3_nt: TGTGCCAGCAGTCCCCCGAGCGCGGGGTACAATGAGCAGTTCTTC
cdr3_aa: CASSPPSAGYNEQFF

d_call: NA
v_call: TRBV7-2
clone_size: NA
j_call: TRBJ2-7
cdr3_length: 14
cdr3_nt: TGTGCCAGCAGCTTAGGGGCGGGCCCCTACGAGCAGTACTTC
cdr3_aa: CASSLGAGPYEQYF

d_call: TRBD1
v_call: TRBV14
clone_size: NA
j_call: TRBJ2-2
cdr3_length: 16
cdr3_nt: TGTGCCAGCAGCCGAAATGACAGGGCGAACACCGGGGAGCTGTTTTTT
cdr3_aa: CASSRNDRANTGELFF

d_call: TRBD2
v_call: TRBV27
clone_size: once
j_call: TRBJ2-3
cdr3_length: 14
cdr3_nt: TGTGCCAGTAGGGGTGCGGGGGTGGTAGATACGCAGTATTTT
cdr3_aa: CASRGAGVVDTQYF

d_call: TRBD1
v_call: TRBV27
clone_size: NA
j_call: TRBJ1-5
cdr3_length: 13
cdr3_nt: TGTGCCAGCAGTTTGACAGGGTTTCAGCCCCAGCATTTT
cdr3_aa: CASSLTGFQPQHF

d_call: TRBD1
v_call: TRBV4-1
clone_size: NA
j_call: TRBJ1-4
cdr3_length: 15
cdr3_nt: TGCGCCAGCAGCCAAGTAGGGACAGGGGGAGAAAAACTGTTTTTT
cdr3_aa: CASSQVGTGGEKLFF

d_call: TRBD2
v_call: TRBV2
clone_size: NA
j_call: TRBJ2-1
cdr3_length: 16
cdr3_nt: TGTGCCAGCAGCTCCCTCTCTAGCGGGAGCTACAATGAGCAGTTCTTC
cdr3_aa: CASSSLSSGSYNEQFF

d_call: NA
v_call: TRBV7-3
clone_size: NA
j_call: TRBJ1-1
cdr3_length: 13
cdr3_nt: TGTGCCAGCAGCTGGACAGAATCCGCTGAAGCTTTCTTT
cdr3_aa: CASSWTESAEAFF

d_call: NA
v_call: TRBV9
clone_size: once
j_call: TRBJ2-1
cdr3_length: 15
cdr3_nt: TGTGCCAGCAGCCCACATGGACAGCCTGACAATGAGCAGTTCTTC
cdr3_aa: CASSPHGQPDNEQFF

d_call: TRBD1
v_call: TRBV7-9
clone_size: NA
j_call: TRBJ2-4
cdr3_length: 14
cdr3_nt: TGTGCCAGCAGCCCGACAGGGGAGTGGGACATTCAGTACTTC
cdr3_aa: CASSPTGEWDIQYF

d_call: TRBD1
v_call: TRBV6-1
clone_size: NA
j_call: TRBJ2-3
cdr3_length: 14
cdr3_nt: TGTGCCAGCGGGGACAGGAAATACACAGATACGCAGTATTTT
cdr3_aa: CASGDRKYTDTQYF

d_call: NA
v_call: TRBV6-6
clone_size: NA
j_call: TRBJ2-3
cdr3_length: 16
cdr3_nt: TGTGCCAGCAGTTACGGGACTTCCGTTGGAGCAGATACGCAGTATTTT
cdr3_aa: CASSYGTSVGADTQYF

d_call: NA
v_call: TRBV5-1
clone_size: NA
j_call: TRBJ2-7
cdr3_length: 17
cdr3_nt: TGCGCCAGCAGCTTGTACACTTCCCGGCAGGGTCGGTACGAGCAGTACTTC
cdr3_aa: CASSLYTSRQGRYEQYF

d_call: NA
v_call: TRBV13
clone_size: NA
j_call: TRBJ2-1
cdr3_length: 18
cdr3_nt: TGTGCCAGCAGCTTAATATCCTATAGCGGTACTGCCTACAATGAGCAGTTCTTC
cdr3_aa: CASSLISYSGTAYNEQFF

d_call: NA
v_call: TRBV6-6
clone_size: NA
j_call: TRBJ2-2
cdr3_length: 13
cdr3_nt: TGTGCCAGCAGTCGCGAGAACACCGGGGAGCTGTTTTTT
cdr3_aa: CASSRENTGELFF

d_call: NA
v_call: TRBV10-3
clone_size: NA
j_call: TRBJ2-1
cdr3_length: 15
cdr3_nt: TGTGCCATCAGTGAGGACCAGCGGATCTACAATGAGCAGTTCTTC
cdr3_aa: CAISEDQRIYNEQFF

d_call: NA
v_call: TRBV10-3
clone_size: NA
j_call: TRBJ2-3
cdr3_length: 13
cdr3_nt: TGTGCCATCAGGGAAGGACAGCAAGATACGCAGTATTTT
cdr3_aa: CAIREGQQDTQYF

d_call: NA
v_call: TRBV2
clone_size: NA
j_call: TRBJ1-5
cdr3_length: 14
cdr3_nt: TGTGCCAGCAGTGAGGCAGGGCGCAATCAGCCCCAGCATTTT
cdr3_aa: CASSEAGRNQPQHF

d_call: NA
v_call: TRBV5-4
clone_size: NA
j_call: TRBJ2-2
cdr3_length: 15
cdr3_nt: TGTGCCAGCAGTTTAGTGGAGCAGTACACCGGGGAGCTGTTTTTT
cdr3_aa: CASSLVEQYTGELFF

d_call: NA
v_call: TRBV9
clone_size: few
j_call: TRBJ1-2
cdr3_length: 13
cdr3_nt: TGTGCCAGCAGCACTCAACAGGGATATGGCTACACCTTC
cdr3_aa: CASSTQQGYGYTF

d_call: TRBD2
v_call: TRBV7-2
clone_size: NA
j_call: TRBJ2-7
cdr3_length: 14
cdr3_nt: TGTGCCAGCAGCTTAGAGCGGGAGTCCCACGAGCAGTACTTC
cdr3_aa: CASSLERESHEQYF

d_call: TRBD2
v_call: TRBV27
clone_size: NA
j_call: TRBJ2-5
cdr3_length: 19
cdr3_nt: TGTGCCAGCAGTTTACTCAGCAATCCGGGACTAGCGGGAGGGGAGACCCAGTACTTC
cdr3_aa: CASSLLSNPGLAGGETQYF

d_call: NA
v_call: TRBV6-1
clone_size: NA
j_call: TRBJ2-7
cdr3_length: 14
cdr3_nt: TGTGCCAGCAGGATGACAGGCGTTATCTACGAGCAGTACTTC
cdr3_aa: CASRMTGVIYEQYF

d_call: TRBD2
v_call: TRBV30
clone_size: NA
j_call: TRBJ2-7
cdr3_length: 15
cdr3_nt: TGTGCCTGGAATTACGGGACTAGCGGGTCCTACGAGCAGTACTTC
cdr3_aa: CAWNYGTSGSYEQYF

d_call: TRBD1
v_call: TRBV4-2
clone_size: NA
j_call: TRBJ2-7
cdr3_length: 14
cdr3_nt: TGTGCCAGCAGCGAGGGACAGGGGGCCTACGAGCAGTACTTC
cdr3_aa: CASSEGQGAYEQYF